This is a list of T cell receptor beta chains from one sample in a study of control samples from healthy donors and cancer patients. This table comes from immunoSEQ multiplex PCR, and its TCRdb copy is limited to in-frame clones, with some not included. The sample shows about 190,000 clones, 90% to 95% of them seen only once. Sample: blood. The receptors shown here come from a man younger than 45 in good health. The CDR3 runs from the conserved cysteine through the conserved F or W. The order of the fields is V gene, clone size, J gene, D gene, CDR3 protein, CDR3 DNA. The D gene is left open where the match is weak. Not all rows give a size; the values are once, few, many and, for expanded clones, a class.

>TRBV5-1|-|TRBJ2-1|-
CASHLEDNYNEQFF
TGCGCCAGCCACTTAGAGGACAACTACAATGAGCAGTTCTTC
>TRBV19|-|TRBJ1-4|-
CASTYTLGEKLFF
TGTGCCAGTACTTATACCTTGGGAGAAAAACTGTTTTTT
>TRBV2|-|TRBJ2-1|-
CASSGRGAGMNEQFF
TGTGCCAGCAGTGGTCGCGGGGCCGGGATGAATGAGCAGTTCTTC
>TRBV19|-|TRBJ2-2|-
CASIQPGQNTGELFF
TGTGCCAGTATCCAACCGGGACAGAACACCGGGGAGCTGTTTTTT
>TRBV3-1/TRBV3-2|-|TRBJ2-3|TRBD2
CASSQNLAGSTDTQYF
TGTGCCAGCAGCCAAAACCTAGCGGGGAGCACAGATACGCAGTATTTT
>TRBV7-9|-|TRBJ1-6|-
CASSLEGEGSPLHF
TGTGCCAGCAGCTTAGAAGGTGAGGGATCACCCCTCCACTTT
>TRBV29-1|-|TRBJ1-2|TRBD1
CSVEDLGTGLYGYTF
TGCAGCGTTGAAGATTTAGGGACAGGACTCTATGGCTACACCTTC
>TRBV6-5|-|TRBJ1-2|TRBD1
CASRGDRGAYGYTF
TGTGCCAGCAGGGGGGACAGGGGAGCCTATGGCTACACCTTC
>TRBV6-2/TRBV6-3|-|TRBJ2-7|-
CASSAYYEQYF
TGTGCCAGCAGTGCGTATTACGAGCAGTACTTC
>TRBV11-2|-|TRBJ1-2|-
CASSLLGTSSHGYTF
TGTGCCAGCAGCTTACTGGGGACCTCGAGCCATGGCTACACCTTC
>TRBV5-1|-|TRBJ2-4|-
CASSLAIAGKAKNIQYF
TGCGCCAGCAGCTTGGCCATTGCGGGGAAAGCCAAAAACATTCAGTACTTC
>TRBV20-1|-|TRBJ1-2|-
CSASYGATNYGYTF
TGCAGTGCTAGTTACGGGGCCACTAACTATGGCTACACCTTC
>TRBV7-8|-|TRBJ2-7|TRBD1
CASSPKTGGGLYEQYF
TGTGCCAGCAGCCCGAAGACAGGGGGCGGATTATACGAGCAGTACTTC
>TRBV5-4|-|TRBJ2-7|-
CASSIPDGSPREQYF
TGTGCCAGCAGCATCCCGGACGGATCACCTAGGGAGCAGTACTTC
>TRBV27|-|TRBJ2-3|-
CASSTLGGSTDTQYF
TGTGCCAGCAGTACCCTTGGCGGAAGCACAGATACGCAGTATTTT
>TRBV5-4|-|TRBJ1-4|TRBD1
CASSIGQGREKLFF
TGTGCCAGCAGCATTGGACAGGGTCGTGAAAAACTGTTTTTT
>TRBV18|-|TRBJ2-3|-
CASSPAAWSADTTDTQYF
TGTGCCAGCTCACCAGCCGCATGGTCAGCGGACACCACAGATACGCAGTATTTT
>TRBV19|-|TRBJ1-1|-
CASSPGHQNTEAFF
TGTGCCAGTAGTCCGGGACACCAGAACACTGAAGCTTTCTTT
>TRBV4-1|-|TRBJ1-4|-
CASSQEEVKLFF
TGCGCCAGCAGCCAAGAGGAAGTAAAACTGTTTTTT
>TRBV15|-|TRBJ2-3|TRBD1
CAIRSGTGGIDTQYF
TGTGCCATCCGAAGCGGGACAGGGGGCATAGATACGCAGTATTTT
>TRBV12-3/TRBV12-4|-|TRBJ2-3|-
CASSFQRWDTQYF
TGTGCCAGCAGTTTTCAGCGGTGGGATACGCAGTATTTT
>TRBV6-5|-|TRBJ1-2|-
CASSYSNGGWNYGYTF
TGTGCCAGCAGTTACTCGAACGGGGGGTGGAACTATGGCTACACCTTC
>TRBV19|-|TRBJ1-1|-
CASSIDRQNTEAFF
TGTGCCAGTAGTATAGATCGGCAGAACACTGAAGCTTTCTTT
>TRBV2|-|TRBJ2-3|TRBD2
CASSETSGGPDTQYF
TGTGCCAGCAGTGAGACTAGCGGGGGGCCTGATACGCAGTATTTT
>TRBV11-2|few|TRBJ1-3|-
CASSPQRNTIYF
TGTGCCAGCAGCCCCCAACGGAACACCATATATTTT
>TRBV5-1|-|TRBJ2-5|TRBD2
CASSAGLAGGLETQYF
TGCGCCAGCAGCGCCGGACTAGCGGGGGGCCTAGAGACCCAGTACTTC
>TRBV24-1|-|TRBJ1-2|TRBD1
CATSDVDRDTGYTF
TGTGCCACCAGTGATGTTGACAGGGATACTGGCTACACCTTC
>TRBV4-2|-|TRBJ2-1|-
CASSQDAVKRSWSYNEQFF
TGTGCCAGCAGCCAAGATGCTGTTAAGCGCTCATGGTCCTACAATGAGCAGTTCTTC
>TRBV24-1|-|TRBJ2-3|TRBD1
CATSDRDRGSTDTQYF
TGTGCCACCAGTGATCGGGACAGGGGCAGCACAGATACGCAGTATTTT
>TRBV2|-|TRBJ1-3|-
CASRIQGLSGNTIYF
TGTGCCAGCAGGATACAGGGTCTCTCTGGAAACACCATATATTTT
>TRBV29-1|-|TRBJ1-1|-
CSVQGSTEAFF
TGCAGCGTTCAGGGCTCAACTGAAGCTTTCTTT
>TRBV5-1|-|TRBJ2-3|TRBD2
CASSPGGAGETDTQYF
TGCGCCAGCAGTCCCGGGGGAGCGGGGGAGACAGATACGCAGTATTTT
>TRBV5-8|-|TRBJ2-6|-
CASSLATAGANVLTF
TGTGCCAGCAGCTTGGCGACAGCTGGGGCCAACGTCCTGACTTTC
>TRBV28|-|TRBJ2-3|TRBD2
CASSLAGVLGDTQYF
TGTGCCAGCAGCCTCGCGGGGGTGTTGGGAGATACGCAGTATTTT
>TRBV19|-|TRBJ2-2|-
CASILGGGRNTGELFF
TGTGCCAGTATTCTGGGCGGGGGCCGGAACACCGGGGAGCTGTTTTTT
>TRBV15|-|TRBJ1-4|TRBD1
CATSRYPRAGGENEKLFF
TGTGCCACCAGCAGATACCCTCGGGCAGGGGGAGAGAATGAAAAACTGTTTTTT
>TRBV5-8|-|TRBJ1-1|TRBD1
CASSLTGQGNTEAFF
TGTGCCAGCAGCTTAACAGGACAGGGGAACACTGAAGCTTTCTTT
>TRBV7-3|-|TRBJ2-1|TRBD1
CASSPVADRANEQFF
TGTGCCAGCAGCCCCGTGGCGGACAGGGCCAATGAGCAGTTCTTC
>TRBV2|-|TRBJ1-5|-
CASSGVGPINQPQHF
TGTGCCAGCAGTGGGGTAGGGCCGATTAATCAGCCCCAGCATTTT
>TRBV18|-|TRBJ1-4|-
CASSPGAGREKLFF
TGTGCCAGCTCACCCGGGGCCGGGAGAGAAAAACTGTTTTTT
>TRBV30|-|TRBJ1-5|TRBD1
CASGGQLNQPQHF
TGTGCCTCAGGGGGGCAGCTCAATCAGCCCCAGCATTTT
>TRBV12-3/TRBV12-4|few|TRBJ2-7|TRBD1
CASSKTGNGEQYF
TGTGCCAGCAGTAAGACAGGGAACGGCGAGCAGTACTTC
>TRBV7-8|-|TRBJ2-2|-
CASSDRPVTGELFF
TGTGCCAGCAGCGACAGACCCGTCACCGGGGAGCTGTTTTTT
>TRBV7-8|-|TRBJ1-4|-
CASSSGGGNEKLFF
TGTGCCAGCAGCTCCGGCGGGGGGAATGAAAAACTGTTTTTT
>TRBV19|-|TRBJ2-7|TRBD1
CASRGTGAYEQYF
TGTGCCAGTAGGGGGACAGGGGCGTACGAGCAGTACTTC
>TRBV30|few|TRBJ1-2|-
CAWSVTSNYGYTF
TGTGCCTGGAGTGTAACCTCTAACTATGGCTACACCTTC